These 13 T cell receptor beta chains were all obtained from the same sample, sequenced in a study of T-cell reconstitution after alpha-beta-depleted transplantation in children. During its preparation, the TCRbeta library received unique molecular identifiers. MiXCR was run by TCRdb on the PCR reads, yielding one entry per CDR3 protein. The sample lists fewer than 700,000 distinct CDR3 sequences; 10% to 15% were seen once. The specimen comprised PBMCs, mostly from graft donor cells, sampled 360 days after TCRalphabeta/CD19-depleted stem cell transplant. All receptors come from a male patient under 18 who had a stem cell transplant for acute myeloid leukemia, so the T cells may come from the graft donor.

This clonotype has more than one count but fewer than ten. The chain employs TRBV6-4 and TRBJ2-1; 11 bases line up with TRBD1. J was trimmed by 7 bases and V by 4 bases; bases with no gene match: 6. The V gene's germline CDR1 is MRHNA and CDR2 SNTAGT. The CDR3 is made up of 15 amino acids. The CDR3: CASSVFGQGANEQFF. CDR3 DNA sequence: TGTGCCAGCAGTGTCTTTGGACAGGGGGCGAATGAGCAGTTCTTC.

This clonotype was counted only a few times. This chain's CDR3 is CATSSSGYLYNEQFF. DNA for the CDR3: TGTGCCACCAGCAGTAGCGGATACCTATACAATGAGCAGTTCTTC. This chain joins TRBV15 and TRBJ2-1; tentatively, D is TRBD2 (6 bases). The germline gives CDR1 LNHNV, CDR2 YYDKDF (reference sequence). Trimming took off 3 bases at V and 4 bases at J, with 13 bases between the two ends. This CDR3 contains 15 residues.

This clonotype was found a few times. CDR3 protein: CSADRAGTEAFF. In DNA form, the CDR3 reads TGCAGTGCTGACAGGGCTGGTACTGAAGCTTTCTTT. The chain recombines TRBV20-1 with TRBJ1-1, with TRBD1 matching 7 bases. The V gene end was trimmed by 5 bases and the J gene end by 5 bases; junction bases not matched to a gene: 5. The germline V gene encodes CDR1 DFQATT and CDR2 SNEGSKA (reference sequence). The CDR3 is made up of 12 amino acids.

The CDR3 sequence is CASSLGASFTDTQYF. The CDR3 DNA reads as TGTGCCAGCAGTTTAGGGGCTAGCTTCACAGATACGCAGTATTTT. J is TRBJ2-3 and V is TRBV12-3 or TRBV12-4, with D perhaps matching TRBD2 (5 bases). The CDR3 contains 15 residues. V was pared by 1 base and J by 2 bases, with 10 bases between.

This clonotype was seen more than once but under ten times. This sequence joins TRBV11-3 and TRBJ2-1, with 9 bases identical to TRBD2. Germline loops: CDR1 SGHNT, CDR2 YENEEA. V lost 5 bases and J lost 6; bases outside the gene matches: 11. This CDR3 contains 16 residues. DNA for the CDR3: TGTGCCAGCAGCCCCCTCGGCGGGAGGGCGGCCAATGAGCAGTTCTTC. Protein sequence: CASSPLGGRAANEQFF.

This clonotype showed up just a few times. This chain joins TRBV6-5 and TRBJ2-4; D perhaps matches TRBD1 (6 bases). Germline CDR1 and CDR2: MNHEY and SVGAGI. V was pared by 4 bases and J by 0 bases, with 10 bases between. The CDR3 length is 15 residues. Written as DNA, the CDR3 is TGTGCCAGCAGTTTGGGACACCTAGCCAAAAACATTCAGTACTTC. It codes for CASSLGHLAKNIQYF.

The chain recombines TRBV9 with TRBJ2-7; D might be TRBD2 (5 bases). CDR1 and CDR2 (germline): SGDLS, YYNGEE. The CDR3 has 15 amino acids. Deletions cut 4 bases from V and 3 bases from J, with 17 bases between. CDR3 sequence: CASSPKGEAGYEQYF. DNA for the CDR3: TGTGCCAGCAGCCCGAAGGGAGAGGCGGGCTACGAGCAGTACTTC.

This clonotype was seen many times. The rearrangement links TRBV7-8 to TRBJ2-7; TRBD1 matches 8 bases. J gave up 6 bases and V 4 bases, and 8 bases lay outside the gene matches. The CDR3 sequence is 14 residues long. The germline V gene encodes CDR1 SGHVS and CDR2 FQNEAQ. CDR3 region: CASSSWTGRSEQYF. The CDR3 DNA reads as TGTGCCAGCAGCTCCTGGACAGGGAGGAGCGAGCAGTACTTC.

Concerning this clonotype: Its ends do not fully match the called genes, so a read error is possible. The chain joins TRBV20-1 to TRBJ2-2; 10 bases align to TRBD2. Per germline, CDR1 DFQATT and CDR2 SNEGSKA (reference sequence). CDR3 length equals 16 residues. CDR3 sequence reads: CCASGTSAPRTGELFF. The CDR3 DNA reads as TGCTGTGCCTCCGGGACTAGCGCCCCCCGGACCGGGGAGCTGTTTTTT.

This clonotype was counted only a few times. This chain links TRBV28 with TRBJ2-7, with 9 positions matching TRBD1. The CDR3 totals 11 residues. CDR1 MDHEN and CDR2 SYDVKM come from the germline V gene. With V trimmed by 8 bases and J by 6 bases, 2 bases remained unmatched. CDR3 nucleotides: TGTGCCAGCCGGACAGGGGTCGAGCAGTACTTC. The encoded protein is CASRTGVEQYF.

This clonotype was detected only a few times. The chain uses TRBV29-1 and TRBJ2-1; D is ambiguous. The germline CDR1 and CDR2 sequences are SQVTM and ANQGSEA. The CDR3 contains 12 residues. Trimming removed 4 bases at V and 2 bases at J, with 6 bases between. The CDR3 DNA sequence: TGCAGCGTTGGGTTTACCTACAATGAGCAGTTCTTC. Translating gives CSVGFTYNEQFF.

The chain is built from TRBV7-3 and TRBJ2-1; D gene ambiguous. V lost 2 bases and J 7 bases, leaving 15 bases between the germline ends. The CDR3 length is 15 residues. Germline-derived CDR1 and CDR2 are SGHTA and FQGTGA. In nucleotides, the CDR3 is TGTGCCAGCAGCTTATCTGGCGAAAGGTGGAATGAGCAGTTCTTC. Protein sequence: CASSLSGERWNEQFF.

This clonotype was picked up many times. J is TRBJ1-1 and V is TRBV5-1; 7 bases map to TRBD1. CDR1 is SGHRS and CDR2 is YFSETQ in the germline V gene. Germline trimming cut 4 bases from V and 0 bases from J; bases unmatched to any gene: 9. This CDR3 contains 16 residues. The DNA for the CDR3 is TGCGCCAGCAGCCCACAACAGGGGTGGATGAACACTGAAGCTTTCTTT. Translated: CASSPQQGWMNTEAFF.